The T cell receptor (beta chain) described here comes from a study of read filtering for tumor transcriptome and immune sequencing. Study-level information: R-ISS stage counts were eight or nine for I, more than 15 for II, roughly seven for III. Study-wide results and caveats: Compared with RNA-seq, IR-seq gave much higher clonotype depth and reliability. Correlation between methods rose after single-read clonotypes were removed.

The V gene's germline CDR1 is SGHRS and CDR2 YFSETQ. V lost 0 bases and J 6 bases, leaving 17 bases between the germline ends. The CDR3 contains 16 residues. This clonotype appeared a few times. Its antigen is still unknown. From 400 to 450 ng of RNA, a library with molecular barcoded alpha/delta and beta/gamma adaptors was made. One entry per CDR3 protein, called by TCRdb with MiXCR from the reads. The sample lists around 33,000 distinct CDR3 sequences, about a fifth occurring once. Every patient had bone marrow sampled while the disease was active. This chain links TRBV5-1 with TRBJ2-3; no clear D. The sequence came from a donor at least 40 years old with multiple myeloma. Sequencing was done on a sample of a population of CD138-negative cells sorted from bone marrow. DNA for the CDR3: TGCGCCAGCAGCTTGGGGGAAACGCTCGGGCGTGATACGCAGTATTTT. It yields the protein CASSLGETLGRDTQYF.